The rows below give T cell receptor beta chains drawn from one sample of a study of Tregs in tolerant kidney transplant recipients. Using immunoSEQ multiplex PCR, the repertoire was profiled, and TCRdb retains in-frame clones only, with some absent. The sample records approximately 260,000 clones, 84% being singletons. Sequencing was done on a sample of CD4+ T cells from blood. Receptors were obtained from a human donor in good health. Both conserved end residues are part of each CDR3. The order of the fields is clone size, D gene, J gene, V gene, CDR3 DNA, CDR3 protein. A D gene is named only where the DNA matches it firmly. Where a row states a size, it is once, few, many or the class of an expanded clone; other rows omit it.

- | TRBD1 | TRBJ2-7 | TRBV27 | TGTGCCAGCAGTTTTTTACAGGGGTACCACGAGCAGTACTTC | CASSFLQGYHEQYF
- | - | TRBJ2-7 | TRBV15 | TGTGCCACCAGCAGAGACAGGGGACCCTCCTACGAGCAGTACTTC | CATSRDRGPSYEQYF
- | - | TRBJ1-6 | TRBV19 | TGTGCCAGTAGTCTTCGGGGTGGGTTCAATAATTCACCCCTCCACTTT | CASSLRGGFNNSPLHF
few | - | TRBJ2-7 | TRBV5-6 | TGTGCCAGCAGCCGTAAGGAGGCAGGGAGCTACGAGCAGTACTTC | CASSRKEAGSYEQYF
- | TRBD1 | TRBJ1-5 | TRBV5-8 | TGTGCCAGCAGCTTGGGGAAGATTCAGGGGGGCAATCAGCCCCAGCATTTT | CASSLGKIQGGNQPQHF
- | TRBD1 | TRBJ2-7 | TRBV7-8 | TGTGCCAGCAGCTTAAATCCGACAGGGATCTACGAGCAGTACTTC | CASSLNPTGIYEQYF
- | - | TRBJ2-5 | TRBV10-3 | TGTGCCATCAGTGAGTCAGGGTCTCAAGAGACCCAGTACTTC | CAISESGSQETQYF
- | - | TRBJ1-1 | TRBV19 | TGTGCCAGTAGACCCGTCCGGGTAGGGGCTGAAGCTTTCTTT | CASRPVRVGAEAFF
- | - | TRBJ1-1 | TRBV7-2 | TGTGCCAGCAGCTTAAATCCCACTGACACTGAAGCTTTCTTT | CASSLNPTDTEAFF
- | TRBD1 | TRBJ1-1 | TRBV7-2 | TGTGCCAGCAGTATCAGGGACAGAAGAGAAGCTTTCTTT | CASSIRDRREAFF
- | TRBD1 | TRBJ2-2 | TRBV5-4 | TGTGCCAGCAGGGCTTCTTGGACAGGGACCGGGGAGCTGTTTTTT | CASRASWTGTGELFF
- | - | TRBJ2-7 | TRBV21-1 | TGTGCCAGCGAGTGGACAGAGCCTGTCTACGAGCAGTACTTC | CASEWTEPVYEQYF
- | TRBD1 | TRBJ1-1 | TRBV2 | TGTGCCAGCAGTGAAGTGAAGACAGGGGAAGCTTTCTTT | CASSEVKTGEAFF
- | - | TRBJ2-3 | TRBV19 | TGTGCCAGTGGCCGGGACTTGCGCAGCACAGATACGCAGTATTTT | CASGRDLRSTDTQYF
- | - | TRBJ1-3 | TRBV18 | TGTGCCAGCTCACCAGCCAGGGAAGGAAACACCATATATTTT | CASSPAREGNTIYF
- | TRBD1 | TRBJ1-4 | TRBV5-1 | TGCGCCAGCAGGTCCGGGACAGATGAAAAACTGTTTTTT | CASRSGTDEKLFF
- | TRBD2 | TRBJ2-3 | TRBV2 | TGTGCCAGCAGTGGGGGGATAGCGGGGACCACAGATACGCAGTATTTT | CASSGGIAGTTDTQYF
- | TRBD2 | TRBJ2-7 | TRBV5-4 | TGTGCCAGCAGTTTGGGACTAGCGGGACTTTACGAGCAGTACTTC | CASSLGLAGLYEQYF
- | TRBD2 | TRBJ2-4 | TRBV27 | TGTGCCAGCAGTCCCAAATGGGCTAGCGGCAGGGAAAACATTCAGTACTTC | CASSPKWASGRENIQYF
- | TRBD2 | TRBJ2-1 | TRBV6-6 | TGTGCCAGCAGTTACGGCGGGAGCTCCTACAATGAGCAGTTCTTC | CASSYGGSSYNEQFF
once | - | TRBJ2-7 | TRBV15 | TGTGCCACCAGCAGACAGGGGATTCCCTACGAGCAGTACTTC | CATSRQGIPYEQYF
- | - | TRBJ2-7 | TRBV10-1 | TGCGCCAGCAGTGATTACTCGGGATTCTACGAGCAGTACTTC | CASSDYSGFYEQYF
- | - | TRBJ2-3 | TRBV5-1 | TGCGCCAGCAGCCCCGGGTGGGGGTCCCCCCAAGCAGCACACCGCACAGATACGCAGTATTTT | CASSPGWGSPQAAHRTDTQYF
few | - | TRBJ2-7 | TRBV5-4 | TGTGCCAGCAGCCCCATGGGGGCGTACGAGCAGTACTTC | CASSPMGAYEQYF
- | TRBD2 | TRBJ2-2 | TRBV5-1 | TGCGCCAGCAGCCGGGGGAGGGGCCAAATTACGAACACCGGGGAGCTGTTTTTT | CASSRGRGQITNTGELFF
many | - | TRBJ1-1 | TRBV27 | TGTGCCAGCAGTTTATCCGGCAGGAACACTGAAGCTTTCTTT | CASSLSGRNTEAFF
- | - | TRBJ2-7 | TRBV5-1 | TGCGCCAGTAGACCGGATATCTCCTACGAGCAGTACTTC | CASRPDISYEQYF
- | TRBD1 | TRBJ1-2 | TRBV5-4 | TGTGCCAGCAGCTTCCTGGCACCCAGGGGGTATGGCTACACCTTC | CASSFLAPRGYGYTF
- | - | TRBJ2-7 | TRBV5-1 | TGCGCCAGCAGCTTGGCTGGGCCACCGCAATACGAGCAGTACTTC | CASSLAGPPQYEQYF
- | - | TRBJ2-5 | TRBV6-1 | TGTGCCAGCAGGAGGTCGGGAGAAGAGACCCAGTACTTC | CASRRSGEETQYF
- | TRBD2 | TRBJ2-2 | TRBV5-1 | TGCGCCAGCAGCCCAGGGACTAGTGGCACCGGGGAGCTGTTTTTT | CASSPGTSGTGELFF
- | TRBD1 | TRBJ1-1 | TRBV6-5 | TGTGCCAGCAGTTACAGTAGGGGGCATGACGGCACTGAAGCTTTCTTT | CASSYSRGHDGTEAFF
- | - | TRBJ1-1 | TRBV6-5 | TGTGCCAGCAGTCCCTGGGGGGGGAACACTGAAGCTTTCTTT | CASSPWGGNTEAFF
- | TRBD1 | TRBJ2-7 | TRBV9 | TGTGCCAGCAGCCCCGGAGGGACAGGGTCCCCGAGGCAGTACTTC | CASSPGGTGSPRQYF
- | - | TRBJ1-4 | TRBV2 | TGTGCCAGCAGCGGGGACATTCTTGAAAAACTGTTTTTT | CASSGDILEKLFF
- | TRBD1 | TRBJ1-1 | TRBV29-1 | TGCAGCGTTGGGGGACAGGGGTACACTGAAGCTTTCTTT | CSVGGQGYTEAFF
- | - | TRBJ2-5 | TRBV15 | TGTGCCACCAGCACCGACGTGGGCGAGACCCAGTACTTC | CATSTDVGETQYF
- | - | TRBJ2-3 | TRBV7-2 | TGTGCCAGCAGCTTAGGAGCGGGCACAGATACGCAGTATTTT | CASSLGAGTDTQYF
- | - | TRBJ2-1 | TRBV7-8 | TGTGCCAGCAGCTTTAGGGGCCCCTCGAACTACAATGAGCAGTTCTTC | CASSFRGPSNYNEQFF
few | TRBD2 | TRBJ2-2 | TRBV18 | TGTGCCAGCTCAGCCGGACTAGCGGGGAACACCGGGGAGCTGTTTTTT | CASSAGLAGNTGELFF
- | TRBD2 | TRBJ2-7 | TRBV7-2 | TGTGCCAGCACCCTCCTAGCGGGGGTACTTTACGAGCAGTACTTC | CASTLLAGVLYEQYF
- | - | TRBJ2-3 | TRBV5-4 | TGTGCCAGCAGCTTGGCAGATACGCAGTATTTT | CASSLADTQYF
- | TRBD1 | TRBJ1-2 | TRBV18 | TGTGCCAGCTCACCCGGGACAGGGGACGTCTATGGCTACACCTTC | CASSPGTGDVYGYTF
- | - | TRBJ1-2 | TRBV6-1 | TGTGCCAGCAGTGAAGCGGGGAATGGCTACACCTTC | CASSEAGNGYTF
- | TRBD1 | TRBJ2-7 | TRBV5-5 | TGTGCCAGCAGCCGAGGGGACAGGCGAGCCTACGAGCAGTACTTC | CASSRGDRRAYEQYF
- | TRBD1 | TRBJ1-1 | TRBV18 | TGTGCCAGCTCACCACCGGGACAGGGGAACACTGAAGCTTTCTTT | CASSPPGQGNTEAFF
- | - | TRBJ2-1 | TRBV7-9 | TGTGCCAGCAGCCTTGAATGGGTCGGTGAGCAGTTCTTC | CASSLEWVGEQFF
- | - | TRBJ1-2 | TRBV5-6 | TGTGCCAGCAGCTTGGGGGGCAGCTTGAACTATGGCTACACCTTC | CASSLGGSLNYGYTF
- | - | TRBJ2-7 | TRBV5-4 | TGTGCCAGCAGCCCCCGGGGACGCAACTACGAGCAGTACTTC | CASSPRGRNYEQYF
- | - | TRBJ2-7 | TRBV13 | TGTGCCACCAAGGACAGTACCTCCTACGAGCAGTACTTC | CATKDSTSYEQYF
- | TRBD2 | TRBJ2-3 | TRBV6-1 | TGTGCCAGCGGACTAGCGGTTTTCACAGATACGCAGTATTTT | CASGLAVFTDTQYF
- | - | TRBJ2-3 | TRBV11-3 | TGTGCCAGCAGCTTAGGGCAGGGACCCACAGATACGCAGTATTTT | CASSLGQGPTDTQYF
- | TRBD2 | TRBJ2-1 | TRBV4-1 | TGCGCCAGCAGAACAGCGGGAGGCTCATATGAGCAGTTCTTC | CASRTAGGSYEQFF
- | - | TRBJ2-7 | TRBV11-3 | TGTGCCAGCAGCCCCAGCCTACTCCAGGCAAGCTACGAGCAGTACTTC | CASSPSLLQASYEQYF
- | - | TRBJ2-5 | TRBV7-3 | TGTGCCAGCAGCTTAAGAGGGGATGGGGCCCAGTACTTC | CASSLRGDGAQYF
- | - | TRBJ2-7 | TRBV7-9 | TGTGCCAGCAGCTTTACGGGGGAGCAGTACTTC | CASSFTGEQYF
few | - | TRBJ1-5 | TRBV25-1 | TGTGCCAGCAGTGAATATGGGGCCGGTCAGCCCCAGCATTTT | CASSEYGAGQPQHF
- | TRBD1 | TRBJ1-3 | TRBV5-1 | TGCGCCAGCAGCCCGGGACAGGGGTTAGGAAACACCATATATTTT | CASSPGQGLGNTIYF
few | - | TRBJ1-3 | TRBV30 | TGTGCCTGGAGTGTAGGAAGGAAATCTGGAAACACCATATATTTT | CAWSVGRKSGNTIYF